This is a list of T cell receptor beta chains from one sample in a study of blood T cells in healthy people across ages. One entry per CDR3 protein results from TCRdb running MiXCR on the 5' RACE reads. Among about 1,400,000 distinct CDR3 sequences listed, about 40% were seen once. Sequencing used blood. Receptors were obtained from a woman between 18 and 30 years old in good health. CDR3s include the opening cysteine and the closing phenylalanine or tryptophan. Fields, in order: CDR3 length, clone size, J gene, V gene, CDR3 protein. Only some rows state a clone size, as once, few, many or a class for expanded clones.

cdr3_length: 14
clone_size: few
j_call: -
v_call: TRBV7-9
cdr3_aa: CASSLARVGYEQYF

cdr3_length: 14
clone_size: few
j_call: TRBJ2-5
v_call: TRBV12-3/TRBV12-4
cdr3_aa: CASSMGLPQETQYF

cdr3_length: 13
clone_size: -
j_call: -
v_call: TRBV7-2
cdr3_aa: CASSASGGGEQYF

cdr3_length: 15
clone_size: many
j_call: TRBJ2-7
v_call: TRBV7-2
cdr3_aa: CASSSPPSLSYEQYF

cdr3_length: 14
clone_size: -
j_call: TRBJ2-7
v_call: TRBV12-3/TRBV12-4
cdr3_aa: CASSLGATRGEQYF

cdr3_length: 17
clone_size: -
j_call: TRBJ2-5
v_call: TRBV4-1
cdr3_aa: CASSPRKIAGGPHEQYF

cdr3_length: 13
clone_size: -
j_call: -
v_call: TRBV28
cdr3_aa: CASSSGGWETQYF

cdr3_length: 13
clone_size: -
j_call: TRBJ1-1
v_call: TRBV3-1
cdr3_aa: CASGPGMNTEAFF

cdr3_length: 15
clone_size: -
j_call: TRBJ1-2
v_call: TRBV12-3/TRBV12-4
cdr3_aa: CASRAKRGREYGYTF

cdr3_length: 16
clone_size: -
j_call: TRBJ1-2
v_call: TRBV13
cdr3_aa: CASSLGRTGANYGYTF

cdr3_length: 14
clone_size: -
j_call: TRBJ1-1
v_call: TRBV3-1
cdr3_aa: CASTARVGTPEAFF

cdr3_length: 16
clone_size: -
j_call: TRBJ2-6
v_call: TRBV12-3/TRBV12-4
cdr3_aa: CASSLSGGAGANVLTF

cdr3_length: 14
clone_size: few
j_call: TRBJ1-4
v_call: TRBV15
cdr3_aa: CATSSRTTNEKLFF

cdr3_length: 13
clone_size: -
j_call: TRBJ1-5
v_call: TRBV12-3/TRBV12-4
cdr3_aa: CASGPGPGQPQHF

cdr3_length: 15
clone_size: -
j_call: TRBJ1-1
v_call: TRBV28
cdr3_aa: CASSAFGGVGTEAFF

cdr3_length: 12
clone_size: -
j_call: TRBJ2-7
v_call: TRBV20-1
cdr3_aa: CSAMAGGGEQYF

cdr3_length: 15
clone_size: -
j_call: TRBJ1-6
v_call: TRBV20-1
cdr3_aa: CSARDGTGNNSPLHF

cdr3_length: 15
clone_size: -
j_call: TRBJ2-1
v_call: TRBV5-1
cdr3_aa: CASTPLAGGSNEQFF

cdr3_length: 14
clone_size: few
j_call: TRBJ1-2
v_call: TRBV7-9
cdr3_aa: CASSLGQGDFGYTF

cdr3_length: 16
clone_size: -
j_call: TRBJ2-3
v_call: TRBV7-2
cdr3_aa: CAGSLKEGLATDTQYF

cdr3_length: 15
clone_size: -
j_call: TRBJ2-7
v_call: TRBV20-1
cdr3_aa: CSAREQGAYVNEQYF

cdr3_length: 15
clone_size: -
j_call: TRBJ2-5
v_call: TRBV20-1
cdr3_aa: CSARDRLAGGRVQYF

cdr3_length: 15
clone_size: few
j_call: TRBJ1-2
v_call: TRBV21-1
cdr3_aa: CASSKQQGPNYGYTF

cdr3_length: 14
clone_size: -
j_call: TRBJ1-2
v_call: TRBV10-2
cdr3_aa: CASGSGLNNYGYTF

cdr3_length: 14
clone_size: -
j_call: TRBJ1-2
v_call: TRBV12-3/TRBV12-4
cdr3_aa: CASSFEEGTYGYTF

cdr3_length: 15
clone_size: -
j_call: TRBJ1-2
v_call: TRBV20-1
cdr3_aa: CSAREGQETNYGYTF

cdr3_length: 13
clone_size: few
j_call: TRBJ2-2
v_call: TRBV29-1
cdr3_aa: CSVTGNRDGELFF

cdr3_length: 17
clone_size: -
j_call: TRBJ1-2
v_call: TRBV7-8
cdr3_aa: CASSTSGARPINYGYTF

cdr3_length: 16
clone_size: many
j_call: TRBJ2-7
v_call: TRBV6-1
cdr3_aa: CASSGGQDDVTYEQYF

cdr3_length: 18
clone_size: -
j_call: TRBJ1-2
v_call: TRBV7-9
cdr3_aa: CASSPTRQAVRFDYGYTF

cdr3_length: 13
clone_size: few
j_call: TRBJ2-1
v_call: TRBV7-9
cdr3_aa: CASSHRGYNEQFF

cdr3_length: 16
clone_size: -
j_call: TRBJ2-7
v_call: TRBV11-2
cdr3_aa: CASSHHEGRTTYEQYF

cdr3_length: 14
clone_size: -
j_call: TRBJ1-4
v_call: TRBV27
cdr3_aa: CASTSIATNEKLFF

cdr3_length: 17
clone_size: few
j_call: TRBJ2-5
v_call: TRBV3-1
cdr3_aa: CASSRRLAGPFQETQYF

cdr3_length: 19
clone_size: -
j_call: TRBJ1-5
v_call: TRBV12-3/TRBV12-4
cdr3_aa: CASSLKGQGANHSNQPQHF

cdr3_length: 14
clone_size: few
j_call: TRBJ2-7
v_call: TRBV4-2
cdr3_aa: CASRQAPDYREQYF

cdr3_length: 15
clone_size: -
j_call: TRBJ2-2
v_call: TRBV28
cdr3_aa: CASSSEGLGTGELFF

cdr3_length: 15
clone_size: -
j_call: TRBJ2-2
v_call: TRBV11-2
cdr3_aa: CASSFTTANTGELFF

cdr3_length: 18
clone_size: few
j_call: TRBJ1-4
v_call: TRBV6-1
cdr3_aa: CASSQTPRSGQGTEKLFF

cdr3_length: 12
clone_size: -
j_call: TRBJ2-1
v_call: TRBV20-1
cdr3_aa: CSARRTYNEQFF

cdr3_length: 14
clone_size: -
j_call: -
v_call: TRBV5-6
cdr3_aa: CASSFDWRSYEQYF

cdr3_length: 17
clone_size: -
j_call: TRBJ1-4
v_call: TRBV3-1
cdr3_aa: CASSQERGWKGAEKLFF

cdr3_length: 15
clone_size: -
j_call: -
v_call: TRBV13
cdr3_aa: CASSDRDRYSYEQYF

cdr3_length: 14
clone_size: -
j_call: TRBJ2-7
v_call: TRBV11-1
cdr3_aa: CASPPGRELYEQYF

cdr3_length: 15
clone_size: once
j_call: TRBJ1-1
v_call: TRBV12-3/TRBV12-4
cdr3_aa: CASSPSDRVGTEAFF

cdr3_length: 12
clone_size: few
j_call: TRBJ1-2
v_call: TRBV6-1
cdr3_aa: CASSESQCGYTF

cdr3_length: 13
clone_size: -
j_call: TRBJ2-6
v_call: TRBV3-1
cdr3_aa: CASISSGANVLTF

cdr3_length: 16
clone_size: -
j_call: TRBJ2-3
v_call: TRBV27
cdr3_aa: CASSPHGGGVRDTQYF

cdr3_length: 15
clone_size: -
j_call: TRBJ2-5
v_call: TRBV14
cdr3_aa: CASSPQALAVETQYF